This T cell receptor (beta chain) was documented in a study of immune evolution from preneoplasia to lung adenocarcinoma. The protocol was immunoSEQ multiplex PCR, while the TCRdb copy is restricted to in-frame clones and leaves out a portion. The table records about 14,000 clones, less than 90% of them present only once. Germline V gene data show CDR1 as SGDLS and CDR2 as YYNGEE. CDR3 length equals 12 residues. Trimming left V 4 bases short and J 7 bases short, with 8 bases between. The receptor was isolated from a donor aged 70 or over with lung adenocarcinoma. The chain combines TRBV9 with TRBJ2-2; no clear D. Sample: FFPE lung adenocarcinoma in situ tissue. CDR3 in DNA: TGTGCCAGCAGCCTCCTCAGCGGGGAGCTGTTTTTT. Residues: CASSLLSGELFF.